These 3 T cell receptor beta chains share one sample of origin, sequenced in a study of T cell repertoires in cytomegalovirus infection. Their antigens are not known. TCRdb re-analysed the reads in MiXCR, keeping a single row per CDR3 protein. The sample has about 110,000 distinct CDR3 sequences, around a tenth seen once. Sequenced sample: PBMCs, sequenced either directly or after in vitro stimulation (not recorded which). These receptors were obtained from a human donor in good health (CMV status not recorded). Some clones in this sample may be carry-over from other donors' samples.

The chain couples TRBV14 to TRBJ2-1; TRBD2 agrees at 11 bases. The junction had 8 bases not matched to a gene; V was cut back by 0 bases and J by 4 bases. The V gene's germline CDR1 is SGHDN and CDR2 FVKESK. This CDR3 is built from 18 residues. The CDR3 protein is CASSQDWVSGRVYNEQFF. As DNA, the CDR3 is TGTGCCAGCAGCCAAGATTGGGTTAGCGGGAGGGTTTACAATGAGCAGTTCTTC.

This clonotype showed up many times. The genes are TRBV6-2 or TRBV6-3 and TRBJ2-1, with D possibly being TRBD2 (6 bases). Germline CDR1 is MNHEY and CDR2 is SVGEGT. V was clipped by 6 bases and J by 6 bases, with 18 bases between them. The CDR3 is made up of 15 amino acids. CDR3 protein: CASRLGDWIGNEQFF. The CDR3 coding sequence is TGTGCCAGCAGACTCGGGGACTGGATCGGCAATGAGCAGTTCTTC.

At least ten counts were recorded for this clonotype. The V call is TRBV28, the J call TRBJ1-5; D may be TRBD1 (6 bases). Trimming cost V 8 bases and J 0 bases, with 23 bases left between them. This CDR3 spans 18 amino acids. Germline V gene data show CDR1 as MDHEN and CDR2 as SYDVKM. CDR3 in amino acids: CASGLPGGRGHSNQPQHF. In DNA, the CDR3 is TGTGCCAGCGGGCTCCCGGGAGGGAGGGGACATAGCAATCAGCCCCAGCATTTT. Filled out from reference TRBV28 and TRBJ1-5, the complete variable domain reads DVKVTQSSRYLVKRTGEKVFLECVQDMDHENMFWYRQDPGLGLRLIYFSYDVKMKEKGDIPEGYSVSREKKERFSLILESASTNQTSMYLCASGLPGGRGHSNQPQHFGDGTRLSIL.